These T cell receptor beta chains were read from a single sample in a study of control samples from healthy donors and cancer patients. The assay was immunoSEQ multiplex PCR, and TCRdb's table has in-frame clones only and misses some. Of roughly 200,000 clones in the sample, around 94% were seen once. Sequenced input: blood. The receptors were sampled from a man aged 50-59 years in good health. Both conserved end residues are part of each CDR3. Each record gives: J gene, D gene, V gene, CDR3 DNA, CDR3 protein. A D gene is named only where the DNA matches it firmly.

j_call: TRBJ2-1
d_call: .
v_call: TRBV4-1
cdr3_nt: TGCGCCAGCAGCCAAGATAATACCTGGTGGACACCTTACAATGAGCAGTTCTTC
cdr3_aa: CASSQDNTWWTPYNEQFF

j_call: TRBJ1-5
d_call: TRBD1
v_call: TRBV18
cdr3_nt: TGTGCCAGCTCACCGGGGACAGGGAACAATCAGCCCCAGCATTTT
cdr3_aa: CASSPGTGNNQPQHF

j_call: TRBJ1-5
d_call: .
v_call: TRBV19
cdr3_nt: TGTGCCAGTAGTCTCGGGTGGGCAGGACCCCATCAGCCCCAGCATTTT
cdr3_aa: CASSLGWAGPHQPQHF

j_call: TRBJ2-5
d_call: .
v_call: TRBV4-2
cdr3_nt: TGTGCCAGCAGCCGGGGGGGCGGGGAGACCCAGTACTTC
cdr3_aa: CASSRGGGETQYF

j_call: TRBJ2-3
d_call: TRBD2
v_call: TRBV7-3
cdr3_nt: TGTGCCAGCAGCTCCGGGACTAGCGGGGGCCCTAGCACAGATACGCAGTATTTT
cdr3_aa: CASSSGTSGGPSTDTQYF

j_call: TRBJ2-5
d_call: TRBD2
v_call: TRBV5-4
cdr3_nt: TGTGCCAGCAGTAAAGGCGCTGTGGGAGGGGAAGAGACCCAGTACTTC
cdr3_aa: CASSKGAVGGEETQYF

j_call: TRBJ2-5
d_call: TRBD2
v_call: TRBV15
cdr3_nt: TGTGCCACCAGCAGAGAGGGATATAGACTAGCGGGGGGCGAGACCCAGTACTTC
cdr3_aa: CATSREGYRLAGGETQYF

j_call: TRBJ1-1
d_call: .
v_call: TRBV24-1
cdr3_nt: TGTGCCACCAGACTCCCGGGACAGAACACTGAAGCTTTCTTT
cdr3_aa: CATRLPGQNTEAFF

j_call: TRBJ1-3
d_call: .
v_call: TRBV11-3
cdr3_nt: TGTGCCAGCAGCTTATTTACGGGTCATGGAAACACCATATATTTT
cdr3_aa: CASSLFTGHGNTIYF

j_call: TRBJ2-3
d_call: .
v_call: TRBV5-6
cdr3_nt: TGTGCCAGCAGCCGAACCTTAGGGGCTGGCACAGATACGCAGTATTTT
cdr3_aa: CASSRTLGAGTDTQYF

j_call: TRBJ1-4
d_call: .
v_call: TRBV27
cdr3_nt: TGTGCCAGCAGTTACCCCCGGGTTCCGGGTAATGAAAAACTGTTTTTT
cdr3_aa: CASSYPRVPGNEKLFF

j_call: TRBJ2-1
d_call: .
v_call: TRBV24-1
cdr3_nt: TGTGCCACCAGTGACCAGGGAGCTTCCTACAATGAGCAGTTCTTC
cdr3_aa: CATSDQGASYNEQFF